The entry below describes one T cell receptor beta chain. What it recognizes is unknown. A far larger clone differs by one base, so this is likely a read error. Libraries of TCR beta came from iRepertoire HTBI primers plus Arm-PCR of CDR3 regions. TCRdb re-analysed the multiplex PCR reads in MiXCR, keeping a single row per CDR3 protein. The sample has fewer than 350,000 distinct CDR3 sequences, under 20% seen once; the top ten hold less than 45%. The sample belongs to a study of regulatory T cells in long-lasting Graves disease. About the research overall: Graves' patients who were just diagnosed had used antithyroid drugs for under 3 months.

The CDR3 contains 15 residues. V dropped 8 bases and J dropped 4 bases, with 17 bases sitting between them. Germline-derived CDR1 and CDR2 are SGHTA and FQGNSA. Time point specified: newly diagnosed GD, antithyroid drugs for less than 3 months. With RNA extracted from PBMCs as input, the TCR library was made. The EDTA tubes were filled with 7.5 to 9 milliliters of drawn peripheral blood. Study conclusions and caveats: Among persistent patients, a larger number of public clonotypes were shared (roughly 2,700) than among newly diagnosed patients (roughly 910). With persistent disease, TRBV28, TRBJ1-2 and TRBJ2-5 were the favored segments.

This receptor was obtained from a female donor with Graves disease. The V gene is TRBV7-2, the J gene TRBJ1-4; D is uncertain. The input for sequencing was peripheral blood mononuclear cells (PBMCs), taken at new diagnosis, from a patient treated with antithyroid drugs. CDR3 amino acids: CASGAAPPDNEKLFF. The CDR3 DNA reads TGTGCCAGCGGTGCCGCCCCCCCCGATAATGAAAAACTGTTTTTT.